What follows is one TCR beta chain and its context. These data are taken from a study of blood T cell repertoires in COVID-19. Overall study: Acute and convalescent COVID-19 samples came from the United States, Italy and Spain. Sample material is recorded as cDNA or gDNA derived from T cells, B-cell-depleted T cells, or PBMCs.

In the original analysis: Amplified reference gene primers provided the basis for estimating nucleated cell counts. Repertoires were generated with immunoSEQ multiplex PCR, while TCRdb's copy carries only in-frame clones and drops some. For V, J and clone size, that table is used; D and trimming come from the DNA. This sample yields roughly 97,000 clones, of which 75% to 90% are seen a single time; roughly 15% belongs to the top ten. The sample taken for sequencing was peripheral blood. The source is a man aged 50 to 60 with acute or convalescent COVID-19.

CDR3 DNA: TGTGCCAGCAGTTTTCAGCGGAACACAGATACGCAGTATTTT. It codes for CASSFQRNTDTQYF. The chain recombines TRBV27 with TRBJ2-3; D might be TRBD2 (5 bases). The CDR3 covers 14 residues. The germline V gene encodes CDR1 MNHEY and CDR2 SMNVEV (reference sequence). Trimming shortened V by 3 bases and J by 2 bases, and 9 bases separated the two germline ends.